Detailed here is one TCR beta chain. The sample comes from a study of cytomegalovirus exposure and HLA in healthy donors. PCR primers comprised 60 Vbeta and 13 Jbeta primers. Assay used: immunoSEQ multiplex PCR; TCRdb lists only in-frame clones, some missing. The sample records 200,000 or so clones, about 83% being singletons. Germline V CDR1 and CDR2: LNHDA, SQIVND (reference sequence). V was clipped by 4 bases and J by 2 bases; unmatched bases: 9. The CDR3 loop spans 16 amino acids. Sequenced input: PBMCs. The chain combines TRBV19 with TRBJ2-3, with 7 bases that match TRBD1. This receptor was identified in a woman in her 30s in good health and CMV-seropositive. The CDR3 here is CASSTRQGVDTDTQYF. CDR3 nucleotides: TGTGCCAGTAGTACCAGACAGGGCGTGGACACAGATACGCAGTATTTT.